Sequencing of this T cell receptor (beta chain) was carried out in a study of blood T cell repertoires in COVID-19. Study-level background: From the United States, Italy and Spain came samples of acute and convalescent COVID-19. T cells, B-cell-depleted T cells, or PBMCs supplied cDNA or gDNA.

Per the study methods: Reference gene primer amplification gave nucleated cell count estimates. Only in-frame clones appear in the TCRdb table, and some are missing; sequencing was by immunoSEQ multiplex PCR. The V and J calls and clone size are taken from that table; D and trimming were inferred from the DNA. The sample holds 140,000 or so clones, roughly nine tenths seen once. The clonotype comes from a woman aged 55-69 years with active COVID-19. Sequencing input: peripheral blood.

CDR3 region: CASSLSGVGKNIQYF. The CDR3, as DNA: TGTGCCAGCAGTTTATCAGGGGTCGGCAAAAACATTCAGTACTTC. The rearrangement uses TRBV28 and TRBJ2-4; possibly TRBD1 for D (6 bases). Germline lookup yields CDR1 MDHEN and CDR2 SYDVKM. This CDR3 contains 15 residues. V was cut by 1 base and J by 3 bases, with 10 bases left in between.